These 5 T cell receptor beta chains were all obtained from the same sample, sequenced in a study of response to subunit inactivated influenza vaccine (dated 2018 in TCRdb). Library preparation employed RT-PCR. The listed sequencing device is Illumina HiSeq 2500. The public reads were quality trimmed at Q25 with fastp and then assembled into clones with MiXCR by TCRdb, keeping productive beta chains. Merged by CDR3 protein, the rows form single entries marked with the most common genes and DNA. A total of some 160,000 distinct CDR3 sequences appear in this sample, approximately 11% of them only once. The ten largest clones add up to 9.5% to 15% of the sample. The time point label of this sample denotes: approximately 40 days after influenza vaccine administration. The sample was non-naive T cells sorted from PBMCs, taken about 6 weeks after vaccination. The cell subset or site label corresponds to: memory T cell fraction. The receptors stem from a man aged 50 or older who received an inactivated influenza vaccine. Donor details come from another sample of the same person, matched by shared clones.

This clonotype was seen at least ten times. V and J are TRBV6-2 or TRBV6-3 and TRBJ2-2; 8 bases fit TRBD2. With V trimmed by 6 bases and J by 6 bases, 9 bases remained unmatched. CDR1 and CDR2 (germline): MNHEY, SVGEGT. This CDR3 has 15 amino acids. The CDR3 protein is CASRVASGWSGELFF. The DNA for the CDR3 is TGTGCCAGCAGGGTGGCTAGCGGGTGGTCCGGGGAGCTGTTTTTT.

This clonotype was detected ten times or more. V usage is TRBV5-1 and J usage is TRBJ2-3, with D possibly matching TRBD1 (5 bases). The germline V gene encodes CDR1 SGHRS and CDR2 YFSETQ. This CDR3 has 15 residues. Between the trimmed V and J ends, which lost 6 bases and 2 bases, there was a span of 16 bases. The CDR3 loop is CASTLWGGNTDTQYF. In DNA, the CDR3 is TGCGCCAGCACCCTCTGGGGCGGTAACACAGATACGCAGTATTTT.

The J gene is TRBJ2-7, the V gene TRBV7-8; 8 bases line up with TRBD1. The CDR3 has 14 amino acids. Germline trimming cut 5 bases from V and 5 bases from J; bases unmatched to any gene: 8. Germline V gives CDR1 SGHVS, CDR2 FQNEAQ. This CDR3 reads CASSRGQGINEQYF. The CDR3 bases are TGTGCCAGCAGCCGAGGACAGGGAATCAACGAGCAGTACTTC.

This clonotype was seen a few times. This rearrangement joins TRBV24-1 to TRBJ2-3, with D hard to call. Trimming shortened V by 5 bases and J by 3 bases, and 5 bases separated the two germline ends. The CDR3 sequence is 12 residues long. The germline CDR1 and CDR2 sequences are KGHDR and SFDVKD. This chain's CDR3 is CATSGDTDTQYF. The CDR3 DNA is TGTGCCACCAGTGGGGATACAGATACGCAGTATTTT.

Many counts were recorded for this clonotype. The chain combines TRBV7-9 with TRBJ1-4; unclear D gene. The germline V gene has CDR1 SEHNR and CDR2 FQNEAQ (reference sequence). There are 13 residues in the CDR3. The CDR3 protein is CACASATNEKLFF. In nucleotides, the CDR3 is TGTGCGTGCGCGAGTGCAACTAATGAAAAACTGTTTTTT. Supplemented by reference TRBV7-9 and TRBJ1-4, the full variable domain reads DTGVSQNPRHKITKRGQNVTFRCDPISEHNRLYWYRQTLGQGPEFLTYFQNEAQLEKSRLLSDRFSAERPKGSFSTLEIQRTEQGDSAMYLCACASATNEKLFFGSGTQLSVL.